This T cell receptor beta chain was documented in a study of blood T cell repertoires in COVID-19. Across the study: T cells, B-cell-depleted T cells, or PBMCs supplied cDNA or gDNA.

Only in-frame clones appear in the TCRdb table, and some are missing; sequencing was by immunoSEQ multiplex PCR. The table lists 400,000 or so clones, roughly 90% of them singletons. The germline CDR1 and CDR2 sequences are SGHNT and YENEEA. The CDR3 contains 16 residues. V was pared by 5 bases and J by 2 bases, with 15 bases between. Patients of the Seattle cohort, enrolled during active infection, were followed longitudinally. V is TRBV11-3 and J is TRBJ2-2; D may be TRBD2 (5 bases). The TCR originated in a man between 18 and 35 years old with COVID-19, enrolled during active disease. The sequencing input was peripheral blood. CDR3 DNA: TGTGCCAGCAGCAGCGGCGTTTGGGGTAACACCGGGGAGCTGTTTTTT. Amino acids: CASSSGVWGNTGELFF.